These 28 T cell receptor beta chains originate from one sample sequenced in a study of blood T cell repertoires in COVID-19. Here immunoSEQ multiplex PCR was the method, and the copy in TCRdb shows in-frame clones only, minus some. The sample shows about 120,000 clones, roughly four fifths of them seen only once. What was sequenced was peripheral blood. The receptors derive from a woman in her sixties with acute or convalescent COVID-19.

This clone showed up just a few times. This chain uses TRBV27 with TRBJ2-3; 9 bases are shared with TRBD2. The CDR3 is 17 residues long. Trimming cost V 0 bases and J 3 bases; bases outside gene matches: 7. CDR1 and CDR2 (germline): MNHEY, SMNVEV (reference sequence). Here the CDR3 DNA reads TGTGCCAGCAGTTTATCGAGGGCGGGGGGGCCGACAGATACGCAGTATTTT. This encodes CASSLSRAGGPTDTQYF.

The chain carries TRBV11-2 and TRBJ1-6; 8 bases agree with TRBD1. V dropped 2 bases and J dropped 9; count of bases not matched to a gene: 3. Per germline, CDR1 SGHAT and CDR2 FQNNGV. The CDR3 contains 14 residues. This CDR3 reads CASSLTGGGSPLHF. For the CDR3, the DNA is TGTGCCAGCAGCTTAACAGGGGGTGGTTCACCCCTCCACTTT.

V is TRBV6-4 and J is TRBJ2-3, with D unresolved. The CDR3 extends over 14 amino acids. Germline V gives CDR1 MRHNA, CDR2 SNTAGT. Trimming cost V 5 bases and J 2 bases, with 11 bases left between them. CDR3: CASSQNSTTDTQYF. CDR3 sequence (DNA): TGTGCCAGCAGTCAGAACAGCACCACAGATACGCAGTATTTT.

This clone is a singleton in its sample. The chain carries TRBV20-1 and TRBJ2-7, with TRBD2 matching over 10 bases. CDR1 and CDR2 from the germline V gene are DFQATT and SNEGSKA (reference sequence). This CDR3 is built from 15 residues. The junction had 7 bases not matched to a gene; V was cut back by 3 bases and J by 2 bases. CDR3 sequence reads: CSASYSTSGAYEQYF. In DNA form, the CDR3 reads TGCAGTGCTAGTTACTCCACTAGCGGGGCCTACGAGCAGTACTTC.

The chain joins TRBV30 to TRBJ2-7; 8 positions match TRBD1. Germline V lookup: CDR1 GTSNPN, CDR2 SVGIG (reference sequence). J lost 4 bases, V lost 3 bases, and 8 bases had no gene match. The CDR3 loop spans 14 amino acids. The CDR3 protein is CAWRVQGAQYEQYF. As DNA, the CDR3 is TGTGCCTGGAGAGTGCAGGGGGCGCAGTACGAGCAGTACTTC.

The rearrangement uses TRBV7-2 and TRBJ2-3, with 8 bases aligning to TRBD1. Germline V gene lookup returns CDR1 SGHTA and CDR2 FQGNSA. V lost 3 bases and J lost 2; bases outside the gene matches: 1. The CDR3 covers 14 residues. The CDR3 sequence is CASSLGQDTDTQYF. The CDR3 nucleotides are TGTGCCAGCAGCTTGGGACAGGACACAGATACGCAGTATTTT.

The gene calls are TRBV28 and TRBJ1-2, with unresolved D. Germline values: CDR1 MDHEN, CDR2 SYDVKM. The CDR3 runs 14 residues. The V gene lost 6 bases and the J gene lost 0 bases, with 11 bases spanning the gap. CDR3: CASRKNNANYGYTF. CDR3 nucleotide sequence: TGTGCCAGCAGAAAGAACAACGCTAACTATGGCTACACCTTC.

The chain uses TRBV5-1 and TRBJ2-7, with D tentatively TRBD2 (5 bases). CDR3 length equals 14 residues. The germline V gene encodes CDR1 SGHRS and CDR2 YFSETQ. The V and J ends lost 2 bases and 6 bases respectively, with 15 bases between them. CDR3 in DNA: TGCGCCAGCAGCTTCCGGGGATTTGGTCCCGAGCAGTACTTC. Translation gives CASSFRGFGPEQYF.

The chain carries TRBV7-9 and TRBJ2-3; D call uncertain. Per germline, CDR1 SEHNR and CDR2 FQNEAQ (reference sequence). Trimming took 8 bases from V and 1 from J, leaving 10 bases between them. This CDR3 is 13 amino acids long. CDR3 coding DNA: TGTGCCAGCCCCCGAGAGGGCACAGATACGCAGTATTTT. The encoded protein is CASPREGTDTQYF.

The chain has TRBV5-1 and TRBJ1-2, with 7 bases lining up with TRBD1. The CDR3 spans 17 residues. Germline CDR1 and CDR2: SGHRS and YFSETQ. Trimming took 1 base from V and 2 from J; bases not matched to a gene: 11. CDR3 residues: CASSLWGGDSENYGYTF. The CDR3 region has the DNA TGCGCCAGCAGCTTGTGGGGTGGGGACAGCGAAAACTATGGCTACACCTTC.

This clone has a single count. The rearrangement uses TRBV28 and TRBJ1-6, with 10 bases fitting TRBD1. The germline V gene encodes CDR1 MDHEN and CDR2 SYDVKM. The CDR3 runs 14 residues. The junction had 4 bases not matched to a gene; V was cut back by 6 bases and J by 8 bases. This chain's CDR3 is CASRTGQGYSPLHF. In DNA, the CDR3 is TGTGCCAGCAGGACGGGACAGGGGTATTCACCCCTCCACTTT.

This clone was seen a few times. The chain links TRBV11-3 to TRBJ1-6; TRBD1 matches at 8 bases. Germline-derived CDR1 and CDR2 are SGHNT and YENEEA. The V segment lost 1 base and the J segment 10 bases; nucleotides outside the gene matches: 9. The CDR3 runs 16 residues. The CDR3 protein is CASSLAWTGIGSPLHF. The CDR3 nucleotides read TGTGCCAGCAGCTTAGCCTGGACAGGGATAGGGTCACCCCTCCACTTT.

This chain uses TRBV5-6 with TRBJ2-3; D may be TRBD2 (6 bases). This CDR3 is built from 13 residues. Germline V gene data show CDR1 as SGHDT and CDR2 as YYEEEE. Between the trimmed V and J ends, which lost 5 bases and 11 bases, there was a span of 18 bases. This CDR3 reads CASRPSGGREQYF. The CDR3 bases are TGTGCCAGCAGACCCTCTGGCGGGCGGGAGCAGTATTTT.

The chain is built from TRBV27 and TRBJ2-5, with 8 bases aligning to TRBD1. CDR3 length equals 13 residues. CDR1 is MNHEY and CDR2 is SMNVEV in the germline V gene (reference sequence). The V segment lost 6 bases and the J segment 5 bases; nucleotides outside the gene matches: 5. CDR3 amino acids: CASSLNRGETQYF. The CDR3 DNA reads as TGTGCCAGCAGCCTCAACAGGGGGGAGACCCAGTACTTC.

The chain carries TRBV18 and TRBJ2-3; 9 nucleotides agree with TRBD2. Germline V gives CDR1 KGHSH, CDR2 LQKENI. The trim removed 3 bases at V and 0 bases at J, leaving 13 bases unmatched. The CDR3 is made up of 19 amino acids. This CDR3 reads CASSPLAPSGGSSTDTQYF. The CDR3 DNA sequence: TGTGCCAGCTCACCCCTTGCCCCCAGCGGGGGGTCTAGCACAGATACGCAGTATTTT.

The genes are TRBV18 and TRBJ2-1, with 9 positions matching TRBD2. This CDR3 has 16 residues. Germline-derived CDR1 and CDR2 are KGHSH and LQKENI. Unmatched junction bases numbered 13, after V lost 8 bases and J lost 5 bases. Written as DNA, the CDR3 is TGTGCCAGCCAAGCATTGAGCGGGGGGACCGACAATGAGCAGTTCTTC. Amino acid sequence: CASQALSGGTDNEQFF. Complete variable domain (other parts from reference TRBV18 and TRBJ2-1): NAGVMQNPRHLVRRRGQEARLRCSPMKGHSHVYWYRQLPEEGLKFMVYLQKENIIDESGMPKERFSAEFPKEGPSILRIQQVVRGDSAAYFCASQALSGGTDNEQFFGPGTRLTVL.

This clone was detected only once. The chain carries TRBV4-3 and TRBJ1-3; D not resolved. Germline CDR1 is LGHNA and CDR2 is YSLEER. There are 17 residues in the CDR3. Trimming shortened V by 4 bases and J by 0 bases, and 16 bases separated the two germline ends. The CDR3 coding sequence is TGCGCCAGCAGCCTAGAGTCAGCGGGCCGCTCTGGAAACACCATATATTTT. It translates to CASSLESAGRSGNTIYF.

V is TRBV19 and J is TRBJ2-1; 12 bases agree with TRBD2. Germline CDR1 and CDR2: LNHDA and SQIVND (reference sequence). The CDR3 is made up of 17 amino acids. Losses at the gene ends were 4 bases for V and 8 bases for J; bases not matched to a gene: 12. The CDR3 sequence is CASSKASGGGGSYEQFF. CDR3 nucleotide sequence: TGTGCCAGTAGTAAGGCTAGCGGGGGGGGAGGTAGTTATGAGCAGTTCTTC.

V and J are TRBV10-3 and TRBJ2-2; D perhaps matches TRBD1 (5 bases). CDR1 and CDR2 (germline): ENHRY, SYGVKD. The V and J ends lost 8 bases and 1 base respectively, with 11 bases between them. This CDR3 spans 14 amino acids. The CDR3 nucleotides are TGTGCCATCCTTAGGGGAAAGAACACCGGGGAGCTGTTTTTT. Its protein is CAILRGKNTGELFF.

This clone was found a few times. The rearrangement uses TRBV2 and TRBJ2-3; possibly TRBD2 for D (5 bases). The CDR3 spans 12 residues. Germline CDR1 SNHLY, CDR2 FYNNEI. The V and J ends lost 5 bases and 3 bases respectively, with 6 bases between them. For the CDR3, the DNA is TGTGCCAGCAGTCGGGGTACAGATACGCAGTATTTT. Translated: CASSRGTDTQYF.

The chain recombines TRBV7-2 with TRBJ1-1, with a weak D call TRBD1 (6 bases). The CDR3 loop spans 14 amino acids. CDR1 SGHTA and CDR2 FQGNSA come from the germline V gene. The V end lost 2 bases, the J end lost 6 bases, and 13 bases lay between the germline ends. The CDR3 DNA is TGTGCCAGCAGCTTATATTTGGGGGCCCCTGAAGCTTTCTTT. It yields the protein CASSLYLGAPEAFF.

The chain has TRBV7-9 and TRBJ2-7, with a tentative D call TRBD1 (5 bases). The ends were cut back, 2 bases at V and 2 bases at J, with 7 bases in the middle. CDR1 SEHNR and CDR2 FQNEAQ come from the germline V gene (reference sequence). This CDR3 spans 13 amino acids. The CDR3 sequence: CASSLTGPYEQYF. As DNA, the CDR3 is TGTGCCAGCAGCTTAACAGGCCCCTACGAGCAGTACTTC. Full variable domain (missing parts from reference TRBV7-9 and TRBJ2-7): DTGVSQNPRHKITKRGQNVTFRCDPISEHNRLYWYRQTLGQGPEFLTYFQNEAQLEKSRLLSDRFSAERPKGSFSTLEIQRTEQGDSAMYLCASSLTGPYEQYFGPGTRLTVT.

The chain employs TRBV19 and TRBJ2-3, with a weak D call TRBD1 (6 bases). The ends were cut back, 8 bases at V and 0 bases at J, with 15 bases in the middle. Germline lookup yields CDR1 LNHDA and CDR2 SQIVND (reference sequence). This CDR3 is 15 amino acids long. CDR3 loop: CASGTWTASTDTQYF. The CDR3 coding sequence is TGTGCCAGTGGGACGTGGACAGCTAGCACAGATACGCAGTATTTT. Full variable domain (missing parts from reference TRBV19 and TRBJ2-3): DGGITQSPKYLFRKEGQNVTLSCEQNLNHDAMYWYRQDPGQGLRLIYYSQIVNDFQKGDIAEGYSVSREKKESFPLTVTSAQKNPTAFYLCASGTWTASTDTQYFGPGTRLTVL.

CDR3 sequence reads: CASSPGQGLSTFF. CDR3 nucleotide sequence: TGCGCCAGCAGCCCTGGACAGGGTCTTAGTACTTTCTTT. The genes are TRBV5-1 and TRBJ1-1; 8 positions match TRBD1. Germline V gene data show CDR1 as SGHRS and CDR2 as YFSETQ. This CDR3 is built from 13 residues. The V gene end was trimmed by 4 bases and the J gene end by 12 bases; junction bases not matched to a gene: 11.

The chain combines TRBV2 with TRBJ2-7; unclear D gene. Trimming removed 6 bases from V and 0 bases from J, with 15 bases in between. The CDR3 has 15 amino acids. Germline CDR1 SNHLY, CDR2 FYNNEI. This CDR3 reads CASSSRPDLSYEQYF. For the CDR3, the DNA is TGTGCCAGCAGCTCTAGACCCGACCTCTCCTACGAGCAGTACTTC.

The rearrangement uses TRBV3-1 (or the pseudogene TRBV3-2) and TRBJ2-3, with 9 bases matching TRBD2. The CDR3 covers 14 residues. CDR1 is LGHDT, CDR2 YNNKEL, per germline (reference sequence). Trimming took 4 bases from V and 3 from J; bases not matched to a gene: 2. CDR3 DNA sequence: TGTGCCAGCAGCCTAAGCGGGGGGACAGATACGCAGTATTTT. Its translation: CASSLSGGTDTQYF.

The V gene is TRBV30, the J gene TRBJ2-3; D is perhaps TRBD2 (5 bases). Trimming pared 2 bases from V and 1 base from J, leaving 7 bases between. The CDR3 consists of 13 residues. CDR1 GTSNPN and CDR2 SVGIG come from the germline V gene (reference sequence). CDR3 in DNA: TGTGCCTGGAGTTGGACTGGCACAGATACGCAGTATTTT. This codes for CAWSWTGTDTQYF.

V usage is TRBV4-2 and J usage is TRBJ2-1; TRBD2 aligns across 9 bases. CDR3 length: 16 amino acids. Germline loops: CDR1 LGHNA, CDR2 YNFKEQ. The junction had 7 bases not matched to a gene; V was cut back by 3 bases and J by 4 bases. This CDR3 reads CASSHGQAGGYNEQFF. The CDR3 bases are TGTGCCAGCAGCCATGGGCAAGCGGGGGGATACAATGAGCAGTTCTTC.